These T cell receptor beta chains were read from a single sample in a study of cytomegalovirus exposure and HLA in healthy donors. Some clones are missing from TCRdb's copy, which holds only in-frame ones; the method was immunoSEQ multiplex PCR. The sample consists of more than 95,000 clones, roughly 83% of them appearing once. The specimen sequenced was PBMCs. These receptors all come from a man younger than 40 in good health and CMV-seropositive. Each CDR3 is given with its conserved first and last residue. The D gene is left open where the match is weak. Clone size appears in some rows only: once, few, many, or a class for an expanded clone.

TRBJ1-1 | . | . | TRBV28 | TGTGCCAGCAGCCCTGGGGGGTTTGGCACTGAAGCTTTCTTT | CASSPGGFGTEAFF
TRBJ2-2 | . | TRBD1 | TRBV2 | TGTGCCAGCAGTGACGGGACAGACACCGGGGAGCTGTTTTTT | CASSDGTDTGELFF
TRBJ2-3 | . | . | TRBV7-2 | TGTGCCAGCAGCACCCCTAGGACAGATACGCAGTATTTT | CASSTPRTDTQYF
TRBJ1-5 | . | . | TRBV27 | TGTGCCAGCAGTTTATCGAGGACGGGGAGTCAGCCCCAGCATTTT | CASSLSRTGSQPQHF
TRBJ2-7 | . | TRBD2 | TRBV28 | TGTGCCAGTAGGGAAACGGGACTACGCCTCTACGAGCAGTACTTC | CASRETGLRLYEQYF
TRBJ2-1 | . | TRBD2 | TRBV18 | TGTGCCAGCTCACCCTCGGGACTAGCGATTAATGAGCAGTTCTTC | CASSPSGLAINEQFF
TRBJ1-2 | once | . | TRBV7-9 | TGTGCCAGCAGATCAGATCGGTCGGGGGTAGGAGGCTACACCTTC | CASRSDRSGVGGYTF
TRBJ1-5 | . | TRBD1 | TRBV7-9 | TGTGCCAGCAGCTGGGACAGGGCACAGCCCCAGCATTTT | CASSWDRAQPQHF
TRBJ1-1 | . | TRBD1 | TRBV7-2 | TGTGCCAGCAGCTTCAGGGGGCCCGCTGAAGCTTTCTTT | CASSFRGPAEAFF
TRBJ1-6 | . | TRBD1 | TRBV7-9 | TGTGCCAGCAGCTTAGTACAGGGGGCGAGTTCACCCCTCCACTTT | CASSLVQGASSPLHF
TRBJ2-7 | . | . | TRBV5-1 | TGCGCCAGCAGCTTGGCCGGGACATTCTCCTACGAGCAGTACTTC | CASSLAGTFSYEQYF
TRBJ2-2 | . | TRBD2 | TRBV4-3 | TGCGCCAGCAGCCAAGCCCGACTAGCGGCCAACACCGGGGAGCTGTTTTTT | CASSQARLAANTGELFF
TRBJ1-5 | . | . | TRBV30 | TGTGCCTGGAGGGGAAGGGGGAATCAGCCCCAGCATTTT | CAWRGRGNQPQHF
TRBJ1-1 | . | TRBD1 | TRBV7-9 | TGTTCCAGCAGCAGGACAGGTAACACTGAAGCTTTCTTT | CSSSRTGNTEAFF
TRBJ2-7 | . | TRBD1 | TRBV27 | TGTGCCAGCAGTTTGAACAGGGGTGGCGAGCAGTACTTC | CASSLNRGGEQYF
TRBJ1-2 | . | . | TRBV19 | TGTGCCAGTAGTATCCTGCCAGGGACTAACTATGGCTACACCTTC | CASSILPGTNYGYTF
TRBJ1-1 | . | TRBD1 | TRBV7-7 | TGTGCTAGCAGCCTAGACAGGGGAACTGAAGCTTTCTTT | CASSLDRGTEAFF
TRBJ2-2 | . | . | TRBV10-3 | TGTGCCATCAGTGAGGACAGCAACACCGGGGAGCTGTTTTTT | CAISEDSNTGELFF
TRBJ2-7 | . | TRBD2 | TRBV28 | TGTGCCAGCAGTTTACCCCCCTTAGCGGGGACTACCTACGAGCAGTACTTC | CASSLPPLAGTTYEQYF